This is a list of T cell receptor beta chains from one sample in a study of cytomegalovirus exposure and HLA in healthy donors. Clones were read by immunoSEQ multiplex PCR, and TCRdb kept only the in-frame ones, dropping some. The sample contains under 150,000 clones, about nine tenths of which appear only once. Sequenced input: PBMCs. The receptors were sampled from a man aged 18-30 years in good health and CMV-seronegative. Both conserved end residues are part of each CDR3. Each record gives: J gene, clone size, D gene, V gene, CDR3 protein, CDR3 DNA. A D gene is named only where the DNA matches it firmly. Rows may omit the clone size; those that give it use once, few, many or a size class.

TRBJ2-7,once,.,TRBV30,CGGRGDYEQYF,TGTGGGGGCAGGGGGGATTACGAGCAGTACTTC
TRBJ2-7,.,TRBD2,TRBV9,CASSVGREGLWYEQYF,TGTGCCAGCAGCGTAGGTCGGGAGGGCCTGTGGTACGAGCAGTACTTC
TRBJ1-1,once,.,TRBV18,CASSHGQNTEAFF,TGTGCCAGCTCTCACGGACAGAACACTGAAGCTTTCTTT
TRBJ2-1,.,.,TRBV10-3,CAIRRGRDEQFF,TGTGCCATCAGGCGGGGTCGGGATGAGCAGTTCTTC
TRBJ1-4,.,.,TRBV19,CASNRPRGATNEKLFF,TGTGCCAGTAACCGTCCCCGGGGAGCAACTAATGAAAAACTGTTTTTT
TRBJ1-5,.,TRBD1,TRBV6-4,CASSDGTEFQPQHF,TGTGCCAGCAGTGACGGGACAGAGTTTCAGCCCCAGCATTTT
TRBJ2-3,.,TRBD2,TRBV9,CASSVTGTSGTLRTDTQYF,TGTGCCAGCAGCGTAACCGGGACTAGCGGCACCCTCCGCACAGATACGCAGTATTTT
TRBJ2-1,.,TRBD2,TRBV6-6,CASRPRTSGGNEQFF,TGTGCCAGCAGACCACGGACTAGCGGGGGTAATGAGCAGTTCTTC
TRBJ2-2,.,TRBD2,TRBV5-1,CASSLHSGSQPGELFF,TGCGCCAGCAGCTTGCACAGCGGGAGCCAGCCCGGGGAGCTGTTTTTT
TRBJ2-1,.,TRBD2,TRBV4-1,CASSPPGPGGLNEQFF,TGCGCCAGCAGCCCCCCCGGTCCGGGGGGATTAAATGAGCAGTTCTTC
TRBJ1-1,.,TRBD1,TRBV5-6,CASSSPLDRGTEAFF,TGTGCCAGCAGCTCGCCTCTGGACAGGGGGACTGAAGCTTTCTTT
TRBJ1-5,.,TRBD1,TRBV29-1,CSVPGTGPNQPQHF,TGCAGCGTTCCCGGGACAGGGCCCAATCAGCCCCAGCATTTT
TRBJ1-2,.,.,TRBV9,CASSVDRSENVGYTF,TGTGCCAGCAGCGTCGACAGGAGCGAGAACGTTGGCTACACCTTC
TRBJ2-5,.,TRBD2,TRBV6-5,CASSYDILGGKETQYF,TGTGCCAGCAGTTACGACATTTTGGGGGGGAAAGAGACCCAGTACTTC
TRBJ2-1,.,TRBD1,TRBV27,CASSFPGQGPNEQFF,TGTGCCAGCAGTTTCCCGGGACAGGGGCCCAATGAGCAGTTCTTC
TRBJ2-2,.,TRBD1,TRBV5-1,CASMRGQSNTGELFF,TGCGCCAGCATGAGGGGACAGTCAAACACCGGGGAGCTGTTTTTT
TRBJ2-7,.,TRBD2,TRBV5-1,CATPAGDYEQYF,TGCGCCACCCCGGCGGGGGACTACGAGCAGTACTTC
TRBJ2-4,.,TRBD2,TRBV18,CASSTVAGALAKNIQYF,TGTGCCAGCTCAACCGTAGCGGGAGCGTTGGCCAAAAACATTCAGTACTTC
TRBJ2-1,.,.,TRBV6-4,CASSENAENYNEQFF,TGTGCCAGCAGTGAGAATGCGGAAAACTACAATGAGCAGTTCTTC
TRBJ1-1,.,TRBD1,TRBV9,CASSPRTGSATEAFF,TGTGCCAGCAGCCCACGGACAGGGTCGGCCACTGAAGCTTTCTTT
TRBJ2-5,.,.,TRBV6-6,CASSYSVGAETQYF,TGTGCCAGCAGTTACTCCGTGGGGGCAGAGACCCAGTACTTC
TRBJ2-1,.,TRBD2,TRBV15,CATSRGLAGGHNEQFF,TGTGCCACCAGCAGAGGATTGGCGGGGGGGCACAATGAGCAGTTCTTC
TRBJ2-1,.,TRBD2,TRBV5-1,CASSLASGGDNEQFF,TGCGCCAGCAGCTTGGCGAGCGGGGGGGACAATGAGCAGTTCTTC
TRBJ1-5,.,TRBD1,TRBV19,CATTNRGLGQPQHF,TGTGCCACCACGAACAGGGGGCTGGGACAGCCCCAGCATTTT
TRBJ2-1,once,TRBD2,TRBV5-8,CASSPGTSGFYNEQFF,TGTGCCAGCAGCCCCGGGACTAGCGGTTTCTACAATGAGCAGTTCTTC
TRBJ1-2,once,TRBD1,TRBV4-1,CASSQATGTVYGYTF,TGCGCCAGCAGCCAAGCTACGGGGACAGTCTATGGCTACACCTTC
TRBJ1-1,.,TRBD1,TRBV19,CASSIQGASTEAFF,TGTGCCAGTAGTATTCAGGGGGCTTCCACTGAAGCTTTCTTT
TRBJ1-2,.,.,TRBV19,CASSHAGDNYGYTF,TGTGCCAGTAGCCACGCGGGGGACAACTATGGCTACACCTTC
TRBJ2-3,.,TRBD2,TRBV6-5,CASSYSGLAGSDTQYF,TGTGCCAGCAGTTACTCGGGGCTAGCGGGGTCAGATACGCAGTATTTT
TRBJ1-5,.,.,TRBV9,CASSARGGDGQPQHF,TGTGCCAGCAGCGCCCGGGGGGGGGATGGTCAGCCCCAGCATTTT
TRBJ1-2,.,.,TRBV5-1,CASSLGAGRGYTF,TGCGCCAGCAGCTTGGGGGCAGGGCGGGGCTACACCTTC
TRBJ1-2,.,TRBD1,TRBV6-5,CASSYPDRGRRGYTF,TGTGCCAGCAGTTACCCGGACAGGGGACGACGTGGCTACACCTTC
TRBJ2-7,few,TRBD2,TRBV11-2,CASSLEGGIAYEQYF,TGTGCCAGCAGCTTAGAGGGAGGGATTGCCTACGAGCAGTACTTC
TRBJ2-1,.,TRBD2,TRBV5-6,CASSDGLAGPNEQFF,TGTGCCAGCAGCGATGGACTAGCGGGACCCAATGAGCAGTTCTTC
TRBJ1-2,.,TRBD1,TRBV19,CASTRVGGDGYTF,TGTGCCAGTACCCGGGTAGGGGGCGATGGCTACACCTTC
TRBJ1-1,.,TRBD1,TRBV28,CASMTGGAVRTEAFF,TGTGCCAGCATGACAGGGGGCGCAGTTAGGACTGAAGCTTTCTTT
TRBJ2-7,.,.,TRBV7-2,CASSHGGTYEQYF,TGTGCCAGCAGCCACGGGGGTACCTACGAGCAGTACTTC
TRBJ2-7,.,TRBD1,TRBV11-2,CASSQPDRGHYEQYF,TGTGCCAGCAGCCAACCGGACAGGGGCCACTACGAGCAGTACTTC
TRBJ1-1,.,.,TRBV7-9,CASSTTGEGPNTEAFF,TGTGCCAGCAGCACCACCGGGGAGGGACCGAACACTGAAGCTTTCTTT
TRBJ2-1,.,.,TRBV21-1,CASSKVFTPRGSYNEQFF,TGTGCCAGCAGCAAAGTCTTCACGCCCAGGGGCTCCTACAATGAGCAGTTCTTC
TRBJ1-1,.,TRBD1,TRBV5-1,CASSGDRVNTEAFF,TGCGCCAGCAGCGGGGACAGGGTGAACACTGAAGCTTTCTTT
TRBJ1-4,.,.,TRBV20-1,CSANEGRLLFF,TGCAGTGCTAATGAGGGAAGGTTACTGTTTTTT
TRBJ1-2,.,.,TRBV9,CASSVGAGADGYTF,TGTGCCAGCAGCGTAGGAGCAGGGGCTGATGGCTACACCTTC
TRBJ2-5,.,.,TRBV18,CASSPPRGETQYF,TGTGCCAGCTCACCACCACGGGGGGAGACCCAGTACTTC
TRBJ2-7,.,.,TRBV18,CASSPTPQGWGSSYEQYF,TGTGCCAGCTCACCAACCCCCCAGGGCTGGGGCAGCTCCTACGAGCAGTACTTC
TRBJ2-3,.,.,TRBV25-1,CASSDPSSADTQYF,TGTGCCAGCAGTGATCCTAGTTCGGCGGATACGCAGTATTTT
TRBJ1-2,.,.,TRBV6-5,CASSSLKFTGGSYTF,TGTGCCAGCAGTTCCTTGAAGTTCACCGGGGGGAGCTACACCTTC